Presented here are 4 T cell receptor beta chains from one specimen sequenced in a study of CD8 T cells in ankylosing spondylitis. Findings and caveats of the study: A TCR beta motif of 8 or 9 highly homologous variants appeared characteristic of ankylosing spondylitis blood.

One entry per CDR3 protein results from TCRdb running MiXCR on the 5' RACE reads. The data contain about 750,000 distinct CDR3 sequences, 15% to 20% of them singletons. For these receptors, no antigen is known. Sequences were obtained from blood, either unsorted or a sorted T cell fraction (not recorded which). The receptors shown here come from a male donor with ankylosing spondylitis.

This clonotype was recorded at least ten times. The V gene is TRBV9, the J gene TRBJ1-6; unclear D gene. This CDR3 spans 15 amino acids. CDR1 and CDR2 from the germline V gene are SGDLS and YYNGEE. The germline V and J ends were trimmed by 4 bases and 7 bases, with 15 bases remaining between them. In nucleotides, the CDR3 is TGTGCCAGCAGCCTCCGGGTTGGTGCCAATTCACCCCTCCACTTT. Its protein is CASSLRVGANSPLHF.

In its sample, this clonotype was seen a few times. The chain has TRBV5-4 and TRBJ1-1; TRBD1 aligns across 10 bases. Trimming took 3 bases from V and 2 from J; bases not matched to a gene: 19. In germline, CDR1 is SGHNT, CDR2 YYREEE (reference sequence). The CDR3 covers 20 residues. For the CDR3, the DNA is TGTGCCAGCAGCTCACGTCCCGGGACAGGGGCTGGATACCAAAACACTGAAGCTTTCTTT. Translated: CASSSRPGTGAGYQNTEAFF.

In its sample, this clonotype was seen many times. The chain couples TRBV4-1 to TRBJ1-1; D remains unclear. The CDR3 has 16 residues. Trimming stripped 1 base from V and 2 bases from J, with 14 bases between. In germline, CDR1 is MGHRA, CDR2 YSYEKL. CDR3 sequence: CASSQARAEPNTEAFF. The CDR3 DNA reads as TGCGCCAGCAGCCAAGCTCGGGCAGAGCCTAACACTGAAGCTTTCTTT.

The J gene is TRBJ1-2, the V gene TRBV10-3, with D unresolved. The CDR3 runs 11 residues. V was cut by 7 bases and J by 6 bases, with 9 bases left in between. CDR1 is ENHRY and CDR2 is SYGVKD in the germline V gene. The CDR3 protein is CAITPSDGYTF. The CDR3 DNA reads as TGTGCCATCACGCCCTCCGATGGCTACACCTTC.